This record looks at one T cell receptor beta chain sequence and its context. The antigen remains undetermined. The source of the sample is a study of CD8 T cells in ankylosing spondylitis. The study's findings and limits: Clones linked to the disease showed a CD8+ phenotype. They occurred at relatively low frequencies in peripheral blood. Significantly higher representation of disease-linked clones was reported for matched ankylosing spondylitis synovial fluid. One TCR beta motif, made up of under ten highly homologous variants, appeared characteristic of ankylosing spondylitis blood. Certain motif variants had earlier been reported in reactive arthritis synovial fluid and blood.

CDR3 length equals 15 residues. CDR1 is SGHRS and CDR2 is YFSETQ in the germline V gene. With 3 bases removed from V and 6 bases from J, the gap between germline ends came to 15 bases. Libraries for TCR beta were made by quantitative 5'-RACE with molecular barcodes. TCRdb redid the calling of the 5' RACE reads with MiXCR, one entry per CDR3 protein. Of about 800,000 distinct CDR3 sequences in the sample, roughly 12% were seen once. Input material: blood, either unsorted or a sorted T cell fraction (not recorded which). The gene calls are TRBV5-1 and TRBJ2-2; D unclear. The TCR sequence derives from a male donor with ankylosing spondylitis. The chain's CDR3 is CASSYAQSLAGELFF. CDR3 DNA sequence: TGCGCCAGCAGCTATGCTCAATCCTTGGCCGGGGAGCTGTTTTTT.